Detailed here is one T cell receptor beta chain. What it binds is not known. Germline V CDR1 and CDR2: SGHRS, YFSETQ. Trimming cost V 6 bases and J 0 bases, with 15 bases left between them. This CDR3 contains 16 residues. Treatment here: roughly 20 received Ad26.COV2.S at low or high dose, single or two shots; several received placebo; per-sample allocation not given. All samples were drawn on day 63, counting from the first vaccine or placebo injection. In the vaccine, an Ad26 vector expressed the SARS-CoV-2 spike of the Wuhan strain. This entry belongs to a study of Ad26.COV2.S vaccination and SARS-CoV-2 variants. About the research overall: The study gave Ad26.COV2.S intramuscularly, once or twice 56 days apart. Notes on the study in general: Vaccine and placebo groups showed comparable non-spike TCR breadth.

Profiling relied on immunoSEQ multiplex PCR, and the TCRdb table lists in-frame clones only, not all of them. The table includes under 600,000 clones, around 89% detected once. The receptor comes from a person between 18 and 65 years old who received the Ad26.COV2.S COVID-19 vaccine or a placebo. The chain couples TRBV5-1 to TRBJ2-2, with D possibly being TRBD2 (6 bases). The sequences come from peripheral blood, collected in a trial of Ad26.COV2.S vaccine versus placebo. The CDR3 region is CASKVTEGPNTGELFF. The CDR3 DNA follows: TGCGCCAGCAAAGTAACGGAGGGCCCGAACACCGGGGAGCTGTTTTTT. Full variable domain (remainder filled in from reference TRBV5-1 and TRBJ2-2): KAGVTQTPRYLIKTRGQQVTLSCSPISGHRSVSWYQQTPGQGLQFLFEYFSETQRNKGNFPGRFSGRQFSNSRSEMNVSTLELGDSALYLCASKVTEGPNTGELFFGEGSRLTVL.